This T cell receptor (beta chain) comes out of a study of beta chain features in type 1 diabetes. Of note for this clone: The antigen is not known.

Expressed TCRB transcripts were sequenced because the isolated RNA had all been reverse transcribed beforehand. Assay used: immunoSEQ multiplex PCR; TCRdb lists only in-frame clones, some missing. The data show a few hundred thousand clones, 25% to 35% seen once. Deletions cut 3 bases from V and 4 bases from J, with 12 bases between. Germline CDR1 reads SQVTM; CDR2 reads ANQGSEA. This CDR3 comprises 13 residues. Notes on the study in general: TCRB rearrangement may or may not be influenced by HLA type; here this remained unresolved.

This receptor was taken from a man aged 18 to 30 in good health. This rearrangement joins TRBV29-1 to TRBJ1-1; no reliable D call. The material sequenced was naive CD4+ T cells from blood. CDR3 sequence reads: CSVDVAGGTEAFF. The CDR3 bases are TGCAGCGTTGATGTTGCGGGCGGCACTGAAGCTTTCTTT.